Sequencing of this TCR beta chain was carried out in a study of blood T cells in healthy people across ages. About this clonotype itself: Its antigen is unknown.

Study results and caveats: Diversity figures based on one million T cells were deemed too low. Roughly linearly, TCR beta diversity per million T cells fell as age increased.

Next came a second PCR, run for 7 to 11 cycles, which used a sample-barcoded 5' primer along with a J-beta primer mix. TCRdb processed the 5' RACE reads anew with MiXCR; each CDR3 protein has one entry. The sample lists over 700,000 distinct CDR3 sequences; less than 70% were seen once. Germline trimming cut 4 bases from V and 6 bases from J; bases unmatched to any gene: 3. This CDR3 has 14 amino acids. Per germline, CDR1 ENHRY and CDR2 SYGVKD. Peripheral blood was drawn, approximately 9.5 milliliters per donor. The receptor was derived from a man older than 75 in good health. The sequencing input was blood. V usage is TRBV10-3 and J usage is TRBJ2-7, with TRBD2 matching 13 bases. The CDR3 sequence: CAISVLAGGGEQYF. The CDR3 DNA follows: TGTGCCATCAGTGTACTAGCGGGAGGGGGCGAGCAGTACTTC.